The clone carrying this T cell receptor (beta chain) is a singleton in its sample. This sample stems from a study of blood T cell repertoires in COVID-19. This CDR3 spans 16 amino acids. Trimming left V 2 bases short and J 1 base short, with 12 bases between. CDR1 and CDR2 from the germline V gene are MNHEY and SVGAGI. Authors' analysis steps: From reference gene primer amplification, estimates of nucleated cell counts were derived. Profiling relied on immunoSEQ multiplex PCR, and the TCRdb table lists in-frame clones only, not all of them. The DNA was the basis for D and trimming; V, J and clone size are from that table. Of roughly 140,000 clones in the sample, less than 90% are singletons; the top ten hold around 2.5%.

Specimen: peripheral blood. This clonotype was sampled from a woman between 65 and 79 years old with acute or convalescent COVID-19. V is TRBV6-5 and J is TRBJ2-1; D might be TRBD1 (6 bases). The CDR3 sequence is CASSYEGGRSYNEQFF. CDR3 bases: TGTGCCAGCAGTTACGAAGGGGGAAGATCCTACAATGAGCAGTTCTTC.